This TCR beta chain stems from a study of metastatic and nonmetastatic thyroid tumors. Study-level information: Repertoires from malignant and benign thyroid patients were compared across blood and tumor or nodule tissue. Study findings and constraints: TCR beta diversity was reportedly significantly higher in malignant thyroid tumors than benign nodules, in blood and tumor.

Comment on this clone: Its antigen is as yet unknown.

Original processing methods: Researchers built a distant-metastasis classifier for papillary thyroid cancer that drew on CDR3 differences across clinicopathological groups. TCRdb re-analyzed the PCR reads through MiXCR. TCRdb, not the original authors, processed these V and J calls. Of about 41,000 clones listed, approximately 10% were seen once; the top ten hold roughly 25%. Until they underwent thyroid surgery, no patient had received any treatment. V was clipped by 6 bases and J by 6 bases; unmatched bases: 8. CDR3 length equals 15 residues. Germline lookup yields CDR1 KGHSH and CDR2 LQKENI. The gene calls are TRBV18 and TRBJ2-7, with 13 bases that match TRBD2. This TCR derives from a female donor with papillary thyroid cancer or a benign thyroid nodule (not recorded which). Some clones in this sample may be carry-over from other donors' samples. The specimen sequenced was blood. CDR3 amino acids: CASSLGLAGVLEQYF. CDR3 in DNA: TGTGCCAGCTCCCTAGGACTAGCGGGAGTGCTCGAGCAGTACTTC.